This is a list of T cell receptor beta chains from one sample in a study of long-term antiretroviral therapy in people with HIV. Assay: immunoSEQ multiplex PCR; the TCRdb copy retains only in-frame clones and omits some. The sample has over 25,000 clones; around four fifths are singletons. The source was unsorted PBMCs, collected 0.8 years before starting antiretroviral therapy. Receptors originate from a man younger than 35 with HIV. CDR3s leave out the opening cysteine and the closing phenylalanine or tryptophan. Fields, in order: D gene, J gene, V gene, clone size, CDR3 protein. A D gene is named only where the DNA matches it firmly. Size is stated for part of the rows, as once, few or many counts, or as a class when the clone is expanded.

d_gene: .; j_gene: TRBJ2-7; v_gene: TRBV6-1; abundance: .; CDR3aa: ASSQTEYYEQY
d_gene: .; j_gene: TRBJ2-3; v_gene: TRBV13; abundance: .; CDR3aa: ASSLAFEDTQY
d_gene: .; j_gene: TRBJ1-2; v_gene: TRBV4-1; abundance: .; CDR3aa: ASSQREGSYGYT
d_gene: .; j_gene: TRBJ1-2; v_gene: TRBV5-1; abundance: .; CDR3aa: ASGAFYGYT
d_gene: .; j_gene: TRBJ1-3; v_gene: TRBV7-2; abundance: .; CDR3aa: ASSSPVGPLSGNTIY
d_gene: TRBD1; j_gene: TRBJ2-5; v_gene: TRBV7-8; abundance: .; CDR3aa: ASSFLQGFQETQY
d_gene: TRBD2; j_gene: TRBJ2-3; v_gene: TRBV5-1; abundance: .; CDR3aa: ASSSWTSGTDTQY
d_gene: TRBD2; j_gene: TRBJ2-1; v_gene: TRBV7-8; abundance: .; CDR3aa: ASSLSPPSSGRGGEQF
d_gene: .; j_gene: TRBJ1-1; v_gene: TRBV9; abundance: once; CDR3aa: ASSASGTATEAF
d_gene: TRBD2; j_gene: TRBJ2-1; v_gene: TRBV4-2; abundance: .; CDR3aa: ASSQDTSSGGAEQF
d_gene: TRBD1; j_gene: TRBJ2-2; v_gene: TRBV15; abundance: .; CDR3aa: ATSRALDRAAGELF
d_gene: .; j_gene: TRBJ2-3; v_gene: TRBV4-3; abundance: .; CDR3aa: ASSQVWEGGADTQY
d_gene: .; j_gene: TRBJ1-1; v_gene: TRBV19; abundance: .; CDR3aa: ASSPSFEGTEAF
d_gene: .; j_gene: TRBJ2-3; v_gene: TRBV4-3; abundance: .; CDR3aa: ASSQDTRDTQY
d_gene: .; j_gene: TRBJ2-5; v_gene: TRBV9; abundance: .; CDR3aa: ASSAQPGLKPETQY
d_gene: TRBD2; j_gene: TRBJ2-3; v_gene: TRBV11-2; abundance: few; CDR3aa: ASSSGLAVTDTQY
d_gene: .; j_gene: TRBJ1-4; v_gene: TRBV15; abundance: .; CDR3aa: ATRMEGRVDEKLF
d_gene: TRBD2; j_gene: TRBJ2-1; v_gene: TRBV7-9; abundance: .; CDR3aa: ASSLDRRGTRFNEQF
d_gene: .; j_gene: TRBJ2-1; v_gene: TRBV7-3; abundance: .; CDR3aa: ASSLRGGSGDEQF
d_gene: .; j_gene: TRBJ1-5; v_gene: TRBV12-2; abundance: .; CDR3aa: ASRLTVDPAEPQH
d_gene: TRBD1; j_gene: TRBJ2-2; v_gene: TRBV9; abundance: .; CDR3aa: ASSDRDSSTGELF
d_gene: .; j_gene: TRBJ2-5; v_gene: TRBV21-1; abundance: .; CDR3aa: ASSKAPPPIAGQETQY
d_gene: .; j_gene: TRBJ2-5; v_gene: TRBV4-1; abundance: few; CDR3aa: ASSQDPGEGTQY
d_gene: .; j_gene: TRBJ1-1; v_gene: TRBV10-3; abundance: .; CDR3aa: AISETGEWHTEAF
d_gene: .; j_gene: TRBJ1-2; v_gene: TRBV5-5; abundance: once; CDR3aa: ASIVGGNYGYT
d_gene: .; j_gene: TRBJ1-1; v_gene: TRBV5-1; abundance: .; CDR3aa: ASSLEARGAEAF
d_gene: TRBD1; j_gene: TRBJ1-3; v_gene: TRBV30; abundance: few; CDR3aa: AWSRGQGNTIY
d_gene: .; j_gene: TRBJ2-1; v_gene: TRBV7-2; abundance: .; CDR3aa: ASSFGRASYNEQF
d_gene: .; j_gene: TRBJ1-5; v_gene: TRBV5-1; abundance: once; CDR3aa: ASSLSPTEYSNQPQH
d_gene: .; j_gene: TRBJ2-3; v_gene: TRBV6-1; abundance: .; CDR3aa: ASSEREGGPYTQY
d_gene: TRBD1; j_gene: TRBJ1-1; v_gene: TRBV5-1; abundance: once; CDR3aa: ASRLTGGDTEAF
d_gene: TRBD1; j_gene: TRBJ2-2; v_gene: TRBV2; abundance: .; CDR3aa: ASSGTGGTGELF
d_gene: TRBD2; j_gene: TRBJ2-2; v_gene: TRBV19; abundance: .; CDR3aa: ASRNPQRGITGELF
d_gene: .; j_gene: TRBJ1-1; v_gene: TRBV6-5; abundance: .; CDR3aa: ASSQQGNTEAF
d_gene: TRBD2; j_gene: TRBJ2-2; v_gene: TRBV28; abundance: .; CDR3aa: ASSRPPGLAANTGELF
d_gene: TRBD1; j_gene: TRBJ1-2; v_gene: TRBV13; abundance: .; CDR3aa: ASSPAAAGGIYGYT
d_gene: TRBD1; j_gene: TRBJ2-1; v_gene: TRBV14; abundance: .; CDR3aa: ASSRQTGSSSYNEQF
d_gene: .; j_gene: TRBJ1-2; v_gene: TRBV12-1; abundance: .; CDR3aa: ASSPIGDGNYGYT
d_gene: TRBD2; j_gene: TRBJ2-5; v_gene: TRBV6-4; abundance: .; CDR3aa: ASSLTSGEQETQY
d_gene: TRBD2; j_gene: TRBJ2-1; v_gene: TRBV18; abundance: .; CDR3aa: ASSPGLVNEQF
d_gene: .; j_gene: TRBJ1-2; v_gene: TRBV5-6; abundance: .; CDR3aa: ASSLGGLSYGYT
d_gene: TRBD1; j_gene: TRBJ2-7; v_gene: TRBV5-1; abundance: once; CDR3aa: ASSPGTENYEQY
d_gene: TRBD1; j_gene: TRBJ1-5; v_gene: TRBV30; abundance: .; CDR3aa: AWSPGQDNQPQH